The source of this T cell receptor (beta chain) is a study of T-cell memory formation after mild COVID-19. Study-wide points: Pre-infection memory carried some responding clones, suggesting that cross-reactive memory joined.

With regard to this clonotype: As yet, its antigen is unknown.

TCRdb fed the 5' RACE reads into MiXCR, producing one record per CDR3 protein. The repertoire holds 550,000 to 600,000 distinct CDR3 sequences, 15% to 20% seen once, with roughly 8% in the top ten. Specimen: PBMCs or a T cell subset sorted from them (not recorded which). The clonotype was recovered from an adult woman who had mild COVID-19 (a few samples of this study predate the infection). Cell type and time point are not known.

The CDR3 coding sequence is TGTGCCAGCAGTCCACGGTCCACTAACACCGGGGAGCTGTTTTTT. Translation: CASSPRSTNTGELFF. The chain has TRBV12-3 or TRBV12-4 and TRBJ2-2; D is undetermined. The germline V and J ends were trimmed by 5 bases and 2 bases, with 12 bases remaining between them. This CDR3 spans 15 amino acids.